This TCR beta chain was captured by sequencing in a study of blood T cell repertoires in COVID-19. Germline V gene sequence: CDR1 SEHNR, CDR2 FQNEAQ (reference sequence). The CDR3 is made up of 19 amino acids. Losses at the gene ends were 5 bases for V and 4 bases for J; bases not matched to a gene: 15. The method was immunoSEQ multiplex PCR; TCRdb's version includes in-frame clones alone and lacks a portion of them. The sample consists of tens of thousands of clones, 89% of them appearing once. Material: peripheral blood. The chain couples TRBV7-9 to TRBJ2-1; 12 positions agree with TRBD2. The source of this sequence is a man aged 55 to 70 with COVID-19, enrolled during active disease. In DNA, the CDR3 is TGTGCCAGCAGCCCCCTTAGGACTAGCGGGACCTTCCCGTACAATGAGCAGTTCTTC. This gives the protein CASSPLRTSGTFPYNEQFF. Supplemented by reference TRBV7-9 and TRBJ2-1, the full variable domain reads DTGVSQNPRHKITKRGQNVTFRCDPISEHNRLYWYRQTLGQGPEFLTYFQNEAQLEKSRLLSDRFSAERPKGSFSTLEIQRTEQGDSAMYLCASSPLRTSGTFPYNEQFFGPGTRLTVL.